The next 17 T cell receptor beta chains were all read from a single sample in a study of cytomegalovirus exposure and HLA in healthy donors. PCR employed 60 Vbeta and 13 Jbeta primers. Measured with immunoSEQ multiplex PCR; TCRdb has only the in-frame clones, and not every one. The sample has 150,000 to 200,000 clones, roughly 87% seen once. Sample: PBMCs. These receptors all come from a girl in the first two years of life in good health and CMV-seronegative.

The chain carries TRBV4-3 and TRBJ2-2; 12 nucleotides line up with TRBD2. In germline, CDR1 is LGHNA, CDR2 YSLEER. J gave up 0 bases and V 1 base, and 3 bases lay outside the gene matches. This CDR3 has 18 residues. CDR3 nucleotides: TGCGCCAGCAGCCAAGGGACTAGCGGGATATCGAACACCGGGGAGCTGTTTTTT. This sequence encodes CASSQGTSGISNTGELFF.

This clone was detected only a few times. The chain links TRBV27 to TRBJ2-7; 8 bases map to TRBD1. V trimming: 5 bases; J trimming: 3 bases; junction bases outside the gene matches: 6. Germline CDR1 is MNHEY and CDR2 is SMNVEV (reference sequence). The CDR3 loop spans 14 amino acids. The CDR3 nucleotides read TGTGCCAGCAGTAGTTTGGACAGGGTCTACGAGCAGTACTTC. Its translation is CASSSLDRVYEQYF.

The V gene is TRBV5-1, the J gene TRBJ2-2; tentatively, D is TRBD2 (6 bases). This CDR3 has 16 residues. V was cut by 2 bases and J by 0 bases, with 11 bases left in between. Per the germline V gene, CDR1 is SGHRS and CDR2 is YFSETQ. CDR3 bases: TGCGCCAGCAGCTTACTAGCCCTTCCGAACACCGGGGAGCTGTTTTTT. It encodes CASSLLALPNTGELFF.

The sample holds a few counts of this clone. The chain carries TRBV7-2 and TRBJ1-5; D ambiguous. Deletions cut 3 bases from V and 3 bases from J, with 3 bases between. CDR1 and CDR2 (germline): SGHTA, FQGNSA. The CDR3 has 12 residues. The CDR3: CASSFHNQPQHF. The CDR3 coding sequence is TGTGCCAGCAGCTTCCACAATCAGCCCCAGCATTTT.

About this clone: Other DNA sequences in the same sample also yield this CDR3. The chain is built from TRBV7-7 and TRBJ2-1; possibly TRBD2 for D (6 bases). Trimming took 1 base from V and 6 from J, leaving 22 bases between them. CDR1 SSHAT and CDR2 FNYEAQ come from the germline V gene (reference sequence). This CDR3 has 18 residues. The CDR3 loop reads CASSLVFGGTSESNEQFF. The DNA of the CDR3 is TGTGCCAGCAGCTTAGTCTTTGGGGGGACTTCCGAAAGCAATGAGCAGTTCTTC. Full variable domain (outside the CDR3, taken from reference TRBV7-7 and TRBJ2-1): GAGVSQSPRYKVTKRGQDVTLRCDPISSHATLYWYQQALGQGPEFLTYFNYEAQPDKSGLPSDRFSAERPEGSISTLTIQRTEQRDSAMYRCASSLVFGGTSESNEQFFGPGTRLTVL.

The gene calls are TRBV6-6 and TRBJ1-2; 7 nucleotides line up with TRBD1. Germline-derived CDR1 and CDR2 are MNHNY and SVGAGI (reference sequence). There are 13 residues in the CDR3. The J segment lost 6 bases and the V segment lost 7 bases, leaving 8 bases of the junction unmatched. CDR3: CASIGDRANGYTF. CDR3 nucleotides: TGTGCCAGCATCGGAGACAGGGCCAATGGCTACACCTTC.

This chain uses TRBV13 with TRBJ2-7; TRBD1 is a possible D gene (5 bases). V lost 4 bases, J lost 3 bases, and 7 bases lay in between. Germline CDR1 and CDR2: PRHDT and FYEKMQ (reference sequence). The CDR3 is 12 amino acids. CDR3 loop: CASSSDSYEQYF. CDR3 coding DNA: TGTGCCAGCAGCTCCGACAGCTACGAGCAGTACTTC.

V usage is TRBV29-1 and J usage is TRBJ1-1; D gene unclear. Deletions cut 4 bases from V and 7 bases from J, with 10 bases between. Germline V lookup: CDR1 SQVTM, CDR2 ANQGSEA. CDR3 length: 11 amino acids. The CDR3 sequence: CSVAGIGEAFF. Written as DNA, the CDR3 is TGCAGCGTTGCGGGAATCGGTGAAGCTTTCTTT. Full variable domain (missing parts from reference TRBV29-1 and TRBJ1-1): SAVISQKPSRDICQRGTSLTIQCQVDSQVTMMFWYRQQPGQSLTLIATANQGSEATYESGFVIDKFPISRPNLTFSTLTVSNMSPEDSSIYLCSVAGIGEAFFGQGTRLTVV.

The chain links TRBV5-1 to TRBJ2-3, with TRBD2 matching 7 bases. V trimming: 4 bases; J trimming: 3 bases; junction bases outside the gene matches: 17. The CDR3 is 18 residues long. Germline V CDR1 and CDR2: SGHRS, YFSETQ. The CDR3 DNA reads TGCGCCAGCAGCGGACAAATAAGCGGGGCCCGAAAAACAGATACGCAGTATTTT. This sequence encodes CASSGQISGARKTDTQYF.

This chain joins TRBV19 and TRBJ2-5, with 9 bases that match TRBD1. Germline assignment: CDR1 LNHDA and CDR2 SQIVND (reference sequence). The CDR3 runs 14 residues. The V segment lost 4 bases and the J segment 5 bases; nucleotides outside the gene matches: 5. The DNA of the CDR3 is TGTGCCAGTAGTACCACAGGGGGCTGGGAGACCCAGTACTTC. Protein sequence: CASSTTGGWETQYF. Complete variable domain (other parts from reference TRBV19 and TRBJ2-5): DGGITQSPKYLFRKEGQNVTLSCEQNLNHDAMYWYRQDPGQGLRLIYYSQIVNDFQKGDIAEGYSVSREKKESFPLTVTSAQKNPTAFYLCASSTTGGWETQYFGPGTRLLVL.

The chain has TRBV13 and TRBJ2-7; D is unresolved. V dropped 2 bases and J dropped 0 bases, with 5 bases sitting between them. Germline V gene lookup returns CDR1 PRHDT and CDR2 FYEKMQ (reference sequence). CDR3 length equals 13 residues. CDR3 region: CASSLRSSYEQYF. The CDR3 nucleotides read TGTGCCAGCAGCTTAAGGAGCTCCTACGAGCAGTACTTC.

The chain combines TRBV4-1 with TRBJ1-1; tentative D call: TRBD1 (6 bases). The V end lost 0 bases, the J end lost 0 bases, and 8 bases lay between the germline ends. The CDR3 contains 15 residues. From germline, CDR1 is MGHRA and CDR2 YSYEKL. The CDR3 DNA sequence: TGCGCCAGCAGCCAAGACAGGGGCCTGAACACTGAAGCTTTCTTT. Protein: CASSQDRGLNTEAFF.

As for this clone: Additional DNA sequences in this sample encode the identical CDR3. This chain uses TRBV5-4 with TRBJ2-3; 12 bases align to TRBD2. Trimming took 1 base from V and 4 from J; bases not matched to a gene: 10. This CDR3 spans 18 amino acids. In germline, CDR1 is SGHNT, CDR2 YYREEE (reference sequence). The CDR3 DNA follows: TGTGCCAGCAGCTTGAAACTAGCGGGAGGTCCTGGGGCAGATACGCAGTATTTT. It translates to CASSLKLAGGPGADTQYF.

The chain joins TRBV27 to TRBJ2-2; D is possibly TRBD2 (5 bases). V was cut by 1 base and J by 1 base, with 7 bases left in between. The CDR3 is made up of 15 amino acids. CDR1 is MNHEY, CDR2 SMNVEV, per germline (reference sequence). CDR3 bases: TGTGCCAGCAGTTTATTGGGAGAGAACACCGGGGAGCTGTTTTTT. Its protein product is CASSLLGENTGELFF.

This clone was picked up one time. This chain links TRBV5-5 with TRBJ2-2; the match to TRBD1 covers 8 bases. The ends lost 2 bases at V and 6 bases at J; junction bases unmatched: 3. CDR1 and CDR2 from the germline V gene are SGHKS and YYEKEE (reference sequence). The CDR3 has 14 amino acids. This CDR3 reads CASSFYRGAGELFF. The CDR3 DNA is TGTGCCAGCAGCTTCTACAGGGGGGCCGGGGAGCTGTTTTTT. Complete variable domain (other parts from reference TRBV5-5 and TRBJ2-2): DAGVTQSPTHLIKTRGQQVTLRCSPISGHKSVSWYQQVLGQGPQFIFQYYEKEERGRGNFPDRFSARQFPNYSSELNVNALLLGDSALYLCASSFYRGAGELFFGEGSRLTVL.

The J gene is TRBJ1-2, the V gene TRBV14; D is perhaps TRBD1 (5 bases). The CDR3 runs to 14 residues. The V and J ends lost 0 bases and 3 bases respectively, with 8 bases between them. Germline CDR1 is SGHDN and CDR2 is FVKESK. CDR3 sequence reads: CASSQDRAHYGYTF. CDR3 nucleotide sequence: TGTGCCAGCAGCCAAGACAGGGCGCACTATGGCTACACCTTC.

V and J are TRBV27 and TRBJ1-4, with TRBD1 as a possible D gene (5 bases). The V end lost 4 bases, the J end lost 8 bases, and 11 bases lay between the germline ends. The germline V gene encodes CDR1 MNHEY and CDR2 SMNVEV (reference sequence). The CDR3 contains 13 residues. The CDR3: CASSYRGGEKLFF. As DNA, the CDR3 is TGTGCCAGCAGTTATAGGGGAGGCGAAAAACTGTTTTTT.